The 30 T cell receptor beta chains below were found in one sample sequenced in a study of blood T cell repertoires in COVID-19 (dated by TCRdb to about 2020). Libraries were built with the immunoSEQ multiplex PCR assay. Imported from immuneACCESS, the table was reduced by TCRdb to in-frame sequences with V and J called. These copies leave out some clones; in studies compared against another copy, an unresolved V gene accounts for under half, and the cause of the remainder is not known. The sample table lists roughly 100,000 clones, less than 90% of them with a count of one. Of the sample, about 6.3% falls within the top ten clones. Sequenced sample: peripheral blood. The source of these receptors is a human donor in a cohort sampled during active COVID-19.

This clone appeared once. The chain employs TRBV14 and TRBJ1-5; weak D call: TRBD1 (5 bases). Between the trimmed V and J ends, which lost 3 bases and 7 bases, there was a span of 19 bases. The V gene's germline CDR1 is SGHDN and CDR2 FVKESK. CDR3 length: 16 residues. The CDR3 spells CASSQRGVCGGQPQHF. The CDR3 DNA follows: TGTGCCAGCAGCCAGCGGGGGGTTTGTGGGGGGCAGCCCCAGCATTTT.

The chain uses TRBV18 and TRBJ1-4, with D tentatively TRBD1 (6 bases). Germline V gene sequence: CDR1 KGHSH, CDR2 LQKENI. The CDR3 has 15 residues. V shed 0 bases and J shed 7 bases, with 12 bases lying between them. The CDR3 protein is CASSPPVGAREKLFF. DNA of the CDR3: TGTGCCAGCTCACCACCGGTGGGGGCGCGTGAAAAACTGTTTTTT.

The gene calls are TRBV2 and TRBJ1-2; TRBD1 matches at 9 bases. The germline CDR1 and CDR2 sequences are SNHLY and FYNNEI. J lost 2 bases, V lost 7 bases, and 5 bases had no gene match. The CDR3 length is 14 residues. For the CDR3, the DNA is TGTGCCAGCATTAAGGACAGGGGCAACTATGGCTACACCTTC. Its protein product is CASIKDRGNYGYTF.

The genes are TRBV29-1 and TRBJ1-1, with TRBD1 as a possible D gene (6 bases). The germline CDR1 and CDR2 sequences are SQVTM and ANQGSEA. V lost 8 bases and J lost 6, with 13 bases in between. This CDR3 comprises 11 residues. The CDR3 here is CSFLQGAEAFF. CDR3 in DNA: TGCAGCTTCCTACAGGGAGCTGAAGCTTTCTTT. The full variable domain, rest sourced from reference TRBV29-1 and TRBJ1-1, is SAVISQKPSRDICQRGTSLTIQCQVDSQVTMMFWYRQQPGQSLTLIATANQGSEATYESGFVIDKFPISRPNLTFSTLTVSNMSPEDSSIYLCSFLQGAEAFFGQGTRLTVV.

The chain uses TRBV9 and TRBJ1-2; D is undetermined. Germline values: CDR1 SGDLS, CDR2 YYNGEE. With 1 base removed from V and 0 bases from J, the gap between germline ends came to 7 bases. The CDR3 extends over 14 amino acids. The CDR3 region is CASSVLSANYGYTF. The CDR3, as DNA: TGTGCCAGCAGCGTATTGTCGGCTAACTATGGCTACACCTTC.

CDR3 DNA: TGTGCCAGCAGCCACACAGGGGTCGGTGGTGGCTACACCTTC. Residues: CASSHTGVGGGYTF. The chain couples TRBV11-2 to TRBJ1-2, with 7 bases identical to TRBD1. Germline CDR1 and CDR2: SGHAT and FQNNGV. Trimming removed 5 bases from V and 7 bases from J; junction bases left unmatched: 10. The CDR3 is 14 residues long.

V is TRBV7-3 and J is TRBJ2-5; 13 bases map to TRBD2. The germline gives CDR1 SGHTA, CDR2 FQGTGA. V shed 5 bases and J 3 bases; nucleotides not matched to a gene: 15. CDR3 length equals 19 residues. CDR3 bases: TGTGCCAGCAGCGACGGACTAGCGGGGGAACCAGGGCGTGAAGAGACCCAGTACTTC. Translation: CASSDGLAGEPGREETQYF.

V usage is TRBV2 and J usage is TRBJ2-1; maybe TRBD1 (7 bases). Germline CDR1 SNHLY, CDR2 FYNNEI. The CDR3 is made up of 17 amino acids. V shed 1 base and J shed 0 bases, with 13 bases lying between them. The CDR3, as DNA: TGTGCCAGCAGTGAAGACCCAGGGGGGTCCTCCTACAATGAGCAGTTCTTC. Residues: CASSEDPGGSSYNEQFF.

The chain uses TRBV29-1 and TRBJ1-2, with D possibly matching TRBD1 (6 bases). CDR1 and CDR2 (germline): SQVTM, ANQGSEA. This CDR3 has 13 amino acids. Trimming removed 6 bases from V and 4 bases from J, with 15 bases in between. The CDR3: CSVESDSSYGYTF. In nucleotides, the CDR3 is TGCAGCGTCGAGTCGGACAGCAGCTATGGCTACACCTTC. Filled out from reference TRBV29-1 and TRBJ1-2, the complete variable domain reads SAVISQKPSRDICQRGTSLTIQCQVDSQVTMMFWYRQQPGQSLTLIATANQGSEATYESGFVIDKFPISRPNLTFSTLTVSNMSPEDSSIYLCSVESDSSYGYTFGSGTRLTVV.

V and J are TRBV5-1 and TRBJ2-7; 7 bases align to TRBD2. The CDR3 covers 13 residues. CDR1 is SGHRS, CDR2 YFSETQ, per germline. Unmatched junction bases numbered 0, after V lost 0 bases and J lost 3 bases. CDR3 nucleotide sequence: TGCGCCAGCAGCTTGGAGCGGGGCTACGAGCAGTACTTC. Translation: CASSLERGYEQYF.

Notes on this clone: The same CDR3 also results from other DNA sequences found in this sample. The V and J genes are TRBV19 and TRBJ2-7; no clear D gene. The CDR3 length is 13 residues. Germline lookup yields CDR1 LNHDA and CDR2 SQIVND (reference sequence). The V end lost 3 bases, the J end lost 3 bases, and 9 bases lay between the germline ends. CDR3 amino acids: CASSIGPGYEQYF. The DNA for the CDR3 is TGTGCCAGTAGTATTGGTCCGGGCTACGAGCAGTACTTC. Looking up the rest from reference TRBV19 and TRBJ2-7 gives the full variable domain: DGGITQSPKYLFRKEGQNVTLSCEQNLNHDAMYWYRQDPGQGLRLIYYSQIVNDFQKGDIAEGYSVSREKKESFPLTVTSAQKNPTAFYLCASSIGPGYEQYFGPGTRLTVT.

The chain carries TRBV19 and TRBJ1-1; D may be TRBD1 (5 bases). Germline values: CDR1 LNHDA, CDR2 SQIVND (reference sequence). The CDR3 is made up of 13 amino acids. V was cut by 5 bases and J by 3 bases, with 10 bases left in between. The CDR3, as DNA: TGTGCCAGTAGTGAGGGACTAGACACTGAAGCTTTCTTT. Amino acids: CASSEGLDTEAFF.

This clone was counted between two and nine times. The chain has TRBV3-1 (or the pseudogene TRBV3-2) and TRBJ1-1; D might be TRBD1 (5 bases). CDR1 is LGHDT and CDR2 is YNNKEL in the germline V gene (reference sequence). Trimming pared 5 bases from V and 5 bases from J, leaving 12 bases between. The CDR3 covers 13 residues. CDR3 in amino acids: CASSGTGGTEAFF. The CDR3 DNA sequence: TGTGCCAGCAGCGGCACAGGTGGAACTGAAGCTTTCTTT.

The rearrangement joins TRBV14 to TRBJ2-1; 11 bases line up with TRBD1. J was trimmed by 5 bases and V by 4 bases; bases with no gene match: 7. This CDR3 is 16 amino acids long. Germline lookup yields CDR1 SGHDN and CDR2 FVKESK. The CDR3 DNA reads as TGTGCCAGCAGCCGCATACCGGGACAGGGGGACAATGAGCAGTTCTTC. This codes for CASSRIPGQGDNEQFF.

The genes are TRBV19 and TRBJ2-7; D gene uncertain. The germline CDR1 and CDR2 sequences are LNHDA and SQIVND (reference sequence). There are 13 residues in the CDR3. Trimming took off 5 bases at V and 3 bases at J, with 11 bases between the two ends. The CDR3 DNA reads TGTGCCAGTAGTCCCGCGGCCTACTACGAGCAGTACTTC. Translating it yields CASSPAAYYEQYF.

This chain uses TRBV18 with TRBJ1-2; 8 positions agree with TRBD1. Germline V gene sequence: CDR1 KGHSH, CDR2 LQKENI. With V trimmed by 1 base and J by 8 bases, 3 bases remained unmatched. This CDR3 contains 13 residues. The CDR3 bases are TGTGCCAGCTCACCACAGACAGGGGAAGGCTACACCTTC. Residues: CASSPQTGEGYTF.

The chain couples TRBV7-6 to TRBJ2-3; possibly TRBD2 for D (6 bases). The CDR3 covers 15 residues. Germline-derived CDR1 and CDR2 are SGHVS and FNYEAQ. V was cut by 2 bases and J by 4 bases, with 13 bases left in between. The DNA for the CDR3 is TGTGCCAGCAGCTTACTCGGAGGGGCGGCAGATACGCAGTATTTT. It translates to CASSLLGGAADTQYF.

The chain combines TRBV6-5 with TRBJ2-7, with TRBD1 matching 7 bases. CDR3 size: 14 residues. From germline, CDR1 is MNHEY and CDR2 SVGAGI. The V segment lost 8 bases and the J segment 3 bases; nucleotides outside the gene matches: 10. CDR3 in amino acids: CASGRDSEHYEQYF. CDR3 DNA sequence: TGTGCCAGCGGCCGGGACAGCGAACACTACGAGCAGTACTTC.

The chain links TRBV11-1 to TRBJ2-7; 10 positions match TRBD2. Germline V gene data show CDR1 as SGHAT and CDR2 as FQDESV (reference sequence). The junction had 3 bases not matched to a gene; V was cut back by 1 base and J by 6 bases. The CDR3 is 14 residues long. This CDR3 is CASSLGLAGAEQYF. CDR3 DNA sequence: TGTGCCAGCAGCTTAGGGCTAGCGGGAGCCGAGCAGTACTTC.

The V gene is TRBV4-2, the J gene TRBJ2-3, with 9 bases lining up with TRBD2. Germline CDR1 is LGHNA and CDR2 is YNFKEQ. This CDR3 contains 14 residues. The V segment lost 7 bases and the J segment 1 base; nucleotides outside the gene matches: 3. The CDR3 spells CASKLAGGTDTQYF. As DNA, the CDR3 is TGTGCCAGCAAATTAGCGGGAGGCACAGATACGCAGTATTTT.

The chain recombines TRBV5-6 with TRBJ2-7, with TRBD1 matching 7 bases. The germline V gene has CDR1 SGHDT and CDR2 YYEEEE. CDR3 length: 15 amino acids. Unmatched junction bases numbered 7, after V lost 2 bases and J lost 2 bases. The CDR3 bases are TGTGCCAGCAGCTTTCTTTCGGGACAGACCTACGAGCAGTACTTC. Translated: CASSFLSGQTYEQYF.

This chain connects TRBV4-2 to TRBJ2-3, with 10 bases that match TRBD1. Losses at the gene ends were 5 bases for V and 3 bases for J; bases not matched to a gene: 8. CDR3 length: 16 amino acids. Germline CDR1 and CDR2: LGHNA and YNFKEQ. CDR3 sequence reads: CASSSRDRGSTDTQYF. CDR3 coding DNA: TGTGCCAGCAGCAGCCGGGACAGGGGAAGTACAGATACGCAGTATTTT.

The V call is TRBV6-6, the J call TRBJ2-1, with 11 bases lining up with TRBD1. J lost 5 bases, V lost 6 bases, and 9 bases had no gene match. The CDR3 is 16 amino acids. The germline V gene has CDR1 MNHNY and CDR2 SVGAGI (reference sequence). The CDR3 here is CASRHRDRGDHNEQFF. The CDR3 DNA reads TGTGCCAGCAGACACCGGGACAGGGGGGATCACAATGAGCAGTTCTTC.

V usage is TRBV5-4 and J usage is TRBJ2-7; TRBD2 aligns across 11 bases. The length of the CDR3 is 12 residues. CDR1 is SGHNT and CDR2 is YYREEE in the germline V gene (reference sequence). The V and J ends lost 10 bases and 3 bases, in that order; junction bases with no gene match: 3. The CDR3 region is CACGTSGYEQYF. CDR3 DNA sequence: TGTGCCTGCGGGACTAGCGGCTACGAGCAGTACTTC. Full variable domain (missing parts from reference TRBV5-4 and TRBJ2-7): ETGVTQSPTHLIKTRGQQVTLRCSSQSGHNTVSWYQQALGQGPQFIFQYYREEENGRGNFPPRFSGLQFPNYSSELNVNALELDDSALYLCACGTSGYEQYFGPGTRLTVT.

The V call is TRBV5-1, the J call TRBJ2-5; 9 nucleotides align to TRBD1. Germline V gene sequence: CDR1 SGHRS, CDR2 YFSETQ. There are 15 residues in the CDR3. Trimming removed 5 bases from V and 1 base from J; junction bases left unmatched: 6. CDR3 protein: CASRRGQGPQETQYF. The DNA for the CDR3 is TGCGCCAGCAGAAGGGGACAGGGCCCCCAAGAGACCCAGTACTTC.

V is TRBV7-9 and J is TRBJ1-6; D is undetermined. The germline V gene encodes CDR1 SEHNR and CDR2 FQNEAQ (reference sequence). Between the trimmed V and J ends, which lost 4 bases and 10 bases, there was a span of 17 bases. The CDR3 length is 15 residues. CDR3: CASSSSNVSGSPLHF. CDR3 nucleotide sequence: TGTGCCAGCAGCTCGTCCAACGTATCGGGGTCACCCCTCCACTTT.

The J gene is TRBJ2-7, the V gene TRBV27; TRBD1 agrees at 8 bases. This CDR3 region has 14 residues. Looked up from germline, CDR1 is MNHEY and CDR2 is SMNVEV (reference sequence). Trimming took 2 bases from V and 5 from J; bases not matched to a gene: 5. As DNA, the CDR3 is TGTGCCAGCAGTTTAGTGGGACAGGCCCACGAGCAGTACTTC. The encoded protein is CASSLVGQAHEQYF.

The V gene is TRBV7-3, the J gene TRBJ2-1; maybe TRBD2 (5 bases). Germline CDR1 SGHTA, CDR2 FQGTGA. V was clipped by 5 bases and J by 8 bases, with 10 bases between them. This CDR3 has 12 residues. Here the CDR3 DNA reads TGTGCCAGCAGCCCGGCCGGGGATGAGCAGTTCTTC. Encoded protein: CASSPAGDEQFF.

The rearrangement joins TRBV7-6 to TRBJ2-7, with TRBD2 matching 8 bases. This CDR3 region has 18 residues. Germline CDR1 SGHVS, CDR2 FNYEAQ. J was trimmed by 6 bases and V by 2 bases; bases with no gene match: 18. The CDR3 DNA is TGTGCCAGCAGCTTATTGCCCGGACCGGGACTAGATTTGAGCGAGCAGTACTTC. This sequence encodes CASSLLPGPGLDLSEQYF.

This clone was picked up a small number of times. The V call is TRBV13, the J call TRBJ2-1; 9 nucleotides align to TRBD2. The germline gives CDR1 PRHDT, CDR2 FYEKMQ (reference sequence). Germline trimming cut 1 base from V and 9 bases from J; bases unmatched to any gene: 10. The CDR3 is made up of 16 amino acids. CDR3 region: CASSLDGGGAVGEQFF. The CDR3 coding sequence is TGTGCCAGCAGCTTAGACGGCGGGGGGGCCGTCGGTGAGCAGTTCTTC.